These 29 T cell receptor beta chains were sequenced from one sample in a study of blood T cell repertoires in COVID-19. Clones were read by immunoSEQ multiplex PCR, and TCRdb kept only the in-frame ones, dropping some. Of under 450,000 clones listed, over 75% are singletons. Sequenced: peripheral blood. These receptor sequences come from a woman in her 40s with COVID-19, enrolled during active disease.

This sequence joins TRBV6-5 and TRBJ2-7, with D possibly being TRBD2 (6 bases). V was pared by 2 bases and J by 3 bases, with 17 bases between. Germline loops: CDR1 MNHEY, CDR2 SVGAGI. The CDR3 is made up of 16 amino acids. CDR3 coding DNA: TGTGCCAGCAGTTACGGGACCGGGCGGGGTCGCTACGAGCAGTACTTC. Protein sequence: CASSYGTGRGRYEQYF.

In nucleotides, the CDR3 is TGTGCCAGCGCCTACCAGACAGGGTTCAATTCACCCCTCCACTTT. This sequence encodes CASAYQTGFNSPLHF. The chain has TRBV6-5 and TRBJ1-6; TRBD1 agrees at 7 bases. The CDR3 is made up of 15 amino acids. The V gene end was trimmed by 8 bases and the J gene end by 7 bases; junction bases not matched to a gene: 11. Germline CDR1 MNHEY, CDR2 SVGAGI.

This chain uses TRBV6-2 or TRBV6-3 with TRBJ1-1; D uncertain. The germline CDR1 and CDR2 sequences are MNHEY and SVGEGT. V lost 6 bases and J lost 8, with 19 bases in between. This CDR3 spans 14 amino acids. Here the CDR3 DNA reads TGTGCCAGCAGCCCAGTGCGGGGTAATGCGGAAGCTTTCTTT. Its translation: CASSPVRGNAEAFF.

The chain links TRBV28 to TRBJ1-2, with 9 bases aligning to TRBD1. The CDR3 is made up of 13 amino acids. The ends lost 6 bases at V and 8 bases at J; junction bases unmatched: 7. Germline V gene lookup returns CDR1 MDHEN and CDR2 SYDVKM. The CDR3 loop reads CASSQTGGAGYTF. For the CDR3, the DNA is TGTGCCAGCAGCCAAACAGGGGGCGCGGGCTACACCTTC.

The CDR3 bases are TGCGCCAGCAGGTGGGACAGCTCTGGAAACACCATATATTTT. Its translation is CASRWDSSGNTIYF. The chain recombines TRBV5-1 with TRBJ1-3, with TRBD1 matching over 7 bases. The CDR3 totals 14 residues. After removal of 5 bases from V and 0 bases from J, the junction contained 2 bases not matched to a gene. The germline CDR1 and CDR2 sequences are SGHRS and YFSETQ.

The J gene is TRBJ1-2, the V gene TRBV7-2; D not certain. Trimming left V 4 bases short and J 0 bases short, with 9 bases between. Per germline, CDR1 SGHTA and CDR2 FQGNSA. This CDR3 comprises 14 residues. CDR3 amino acids: CASSWADANYGYTF. The DNA of the CDR3 is TGTGCCAGCAGCTGGGCAGACGCTAACTATGGCTACACCTTC.

The V call is TRBV5-6, the J call TRBJ2-3; D is possibly TRBD1 (6 bases). V lost 0 bases and J 2 bases, leaving 10 bases between the germline ends. Germline V gene lookup returns CDR1 SGHDT and CDR2 YYEEEE. The CDR3 extends over 15 amino acids. The CDR3 loop is CASSLEQGNTDTQYF. The CDR3 coding sequence is TGTGCCAGCAGCTTGGAACAGGGAAACACAGATACGCAGTATTTT.

The chain carries TRBV15 and TRBJ2-1; weak D call: TRBD1 (5 bases). From germline, CDR1 is LNHNV and CDR2 YYDKDF (reference sequence). The germline V and J ends were trimmed by 7 bases and 4 bases, with 11 bases remaining between them. The CDR3 is 13 amino acids. CDR3 in DNA: TGTGCCACCACCAGGACACTGTACAATGAGCAGTTCTTC. Protein product: CATTRTLYNEQFF.

The V call is TRBV6-6, the J call TRBJ1-2; no reliable D call. Trimming shortened V by 10 bases and J by 3 bases, and 18 bases separated the two germline ends. This CDR3 spans 14 amino acids. Germline loops: CDR1 MNHNY, CDR2 SVGAGI (reference sequence). In DNA, the CDR3 is TGTGCCATTTACCGCGCGGGTGGGGACTATGGCTACACCTTC. This translates into CAIYRAGGDYGYTF.

CDR3 region: CATSRDSQGWQDYGYTF. Here the CDR3 DNA reads TGTGCCACCAGCAGAGATTCGCAGGGCTGGCAAGACTATGGCTACACCTTC. This chain joins TRBV15 and TRBJ1-2; possibly TRBD1 for D (5 bases). The CDR3 runs to 17 residues. The V gene's germline CDR1 is LNHNV and CDR2 YYDKDF (reference sequence). The V end was cut by 0 bases, the J end by 3 bases, with 17 bases between.

The rearrangement links TRBV28 to TRBJ2-7; D is possibly TRBD2 (5 bases). The CDR3 totals 13 residues. Trimming removed 3 bases from V and 2 bases from J, with 8 bases in between. The V gene's germline CDR1 is MDHEN and CDR2 SYDVKM. The chain's CDR3 is CASSLRATYEQYF. The CDR3 coding sequence is TGTGCCAGCAGTTTGAGGGCCACCTACGAGCAGTACTTC.

This chain joins TRBV27 and TRBJ2-2; D ambiguous. Germline assignment: CDR1 MNHEY and CDR2 SMNVEV (reference sequence). V lost 2 bases and J lost 5, with 12 bases in between. This CDR3 has 15 residues. The CDR3 sequence is CASSLGLLTTGELFF. CDR3 bases: TGTGCCAGCAGTTTAGGTCTACTGACAACCGGGGAGCTGTTTTTT.

CDR3 sequence reads: CAIGSSHDSDTQYF. The CDR3, as DNA: TGTGCCATCGGCTCTAGCCACGATTCAGATACGCAGTATTTT. V and J are TRBV10-3 and TRBJ2-3; tentatively, D is TRBD2 (5 bases). Germline CDR1 and CDR2: ENHRY and SYGVKD. V was shortened by 8 bases and J by 4 bases, with 16 bases between the two germline ends. The CDR3 has 14 residues.

V gene TRBV12-3 or TRBV12-4 combines with J gene TRBJ2-7, with D unresolved. V gave up 1 base and J gave up 3 bases, with 4 bases separating them. The CDR3 length is 12 residues. This chain's CDR3 is CASSLVNYEQYF. CDR3 coding DNA: TGTGCCAGCAGTTTAGTTAACTACGAGCAGTACTTC.

The chain couples TRBV19 to TRBJ1-1; 9 positions agree with TRBD1. This CDR3 has 12 residues. The ends lost 1 base at V and 10 bases at J; junction bases unmatched: 1. Germline assignment: CDR1 LNHDA and CDR2 SQIVND (reference sequence). DNA of the CDR3: TGTGCCAGTAGTATAGGGACAGGGGTAGCTTTCTTT. Protein: CASSIGTGVAFF.

V and J are TRBV29-1 and TRBJ2-5; 9 positions match TRBD1. Unmatched junction bases numbered 9, after V lost 2 bases and J lost 5 bases. There are 15 residues in the CDR3. The germline CDR1 and CDR2 sequences are SQVTM and ANQGSEA. CDR3 sequence reads: CSVERGTGRDETQYF. As DNA, the CDR3 is TGCAGCGTTGAACGAGGGACAGGGAGGGACGAGACCCAGTACTTC.

V usage is TRBV12-3 or TRBV12-4 and J usage is TRBJ1-1; D gene ambiguous. The CDR3 contains 13 residues. V lost 7 bases and J 5 bases, leaving 14 bases between the germline ends. The CDR3 nucleotides are TGTGCCAGCATCCATACTGGGAGGACTGAAGCTTTCTTT. Amino acids: CASIHTGRTEAFF.

The V gene is TRBV3-1 (or the pseudogene TRBV3-2), the J gene TRBJ2-3; 11 bases are shared with TRBD2. Germline loops: CDR1 LGHDT, CDR2 YNNKEL (reference sequence). The CDR3 totals 17 residues. The J segment lost 4 bases and the V segment lost 4 bases, leaving 10 bases of the junction unmatched. CDR3 sequence (DNA): TGTGCCAGCAGCCGCCGGATAGCGGGAGGGCCTTCAGATACGCAGTATTTT. The encoded protein is CASSRRIAGGPSDTQYF.

This rearrangement joins TRBV9 to TRBJ2-3, with 10 bases identical to TRBD2. After removal of 4 bases from V and 2 bases from J, the junction contained 7 bases not matched to a gene. CDR1 and CDR2 from the germline V gene are SGDLS and YYNGEE. The CDR3 consists of 16 residues. This CDR3 reads CASSQTSGRTTDTQYF. Written as DNA, the CDR3 is TGTGCCAGCAGCCAGACTAGCGGGCGTACCACAGATACGCAGTATTTT. The full variable domain, its missing parts supplied by reference TRBV9 and TRBJ2-3, is DSGVTQTPKHLITATGQRVTLRCSPRSGDLSVYWYQQSLDQGLQFLIQYYNGEERAKGNILERFSAQQFPDLHSELNLSSLELGDSALYFCASSQTSGRTTDTQYFGPGTRLTVL.

This clone has only a few counts. V and J are TRBV4-1 and TRBJ1-1, with 10 bases lining up with TRBD1. Germline trimming cut 4 bases from V and 4 bases from J; bases unmatched to any gene: 3. The CDR3 loop spans 14 amino acids. In germline, CDR1 is MGHRA, CDR2 YSYEKL. The CDR3 region has the DNA TGCGCCAGCAGCCTGGACAGGGGGTCCACTGAAGCTTTCTTT. This codes for CASSLDRGSTEAFF.

This clone appeared a single time. The chain is built from TRBV5-1 and TRBJ2-7; 8 nucleotides agree with TRBD1. CDR3 length: 16 residues. J lost 1 base, V lost 0 bases, and 6 bases had no gene match. Germline CDR1 reads SGHRS; CDR2 reads YFSETQ. The CDR3 nucleotides are TGCGCCAGCAGCTTGGGCCCCGGGACAGGTTCCTACGAGCAGTACTTC. Encoded protein: CASSLGPGTGSYEQYF.

The chain combines TRBV30 with TRBJ2-2, with D perhaps TRBD1 (6 bases). Germline CDR1 is GTSNPN and CDR2 is SVGIG (reference sequence). There are 14 residues in the CDR3. The germline V and J ends were trimmed by 3 bases and 0 bases, with 8 bases remaining between them. DNA of the CDR3: TGTGCCTGGAGAAGACAGGCGAACACCGGGGAGCTGTTTTTT. Its translation is CAWRRQANTGELFF.

The chain uses TRBV25-1 and TRBJ1-3; 8 bases are a match to TRBD1. This CDR3 is built from 18 residues. V lost 1 base to trimming and J lost 4 bases; unmatched junction nucleotides: 12. Germline V gene data show CDR1 as MGHDK and CDR2 as SYGVNS. The CDR3 spells CASSEWPSDRGSGNTIYF. In nucleotides, the CDR3 is TGTGCCAGCAGTGAATGGCCCTCTGACAGGGGATCAGGAAACACCATATATTTT.

V and J are TRBV5-1 and TRBJ2-1, with D perhaps matching TRBD1 (5 bases). CDR3 length equals 15 residues. Germline CDR1 SGHRS, CDR2 YFSETQ. Trimming pared 1 base from V and 4 bases from J, leaving 12 bases between. The CDR3 bases are TGCGCCAGCAGCTTGACCACAGGCCTATACAATGAGCAGTTCTTC. It yields the protein CASSLTTGLYNEQFF.

The chain combines TRBV4-3 with TRBJ2-2; D gene uncertain. This CDR3 comprises 15 residues. Germline loops: CDR1 LGHNA, CDR2 YSLEER. Trimming took off 1 base at V and 4 bases at J, with 10 bases between the two ends. The DNA of the CDR3 is TGCGCCAGCAGCCAAGTTCTGAGAAGCACCGGGGAGCTGTTTTTT. Translated: CASSQVLRSTGELFF.

Only a few counts were recorded for this clone. The rearrangement uses TRBV19 and TRBJ1-6; D is unclear. This CDR3 is 14 amino acids long. From germline, CDR1 is LNHDA and CDR2 SQIVND (reference sequence). V lost 5 bases to trimming and J lost 7 bases, with 12 bases between them. This chain's CDR3 is CASSVLLFNSPLHF. The CDR3 DNA reads as TGTGCCAGTAGTGTCCTATTATTCAATTCACCCCTCCACTTT. The variable domain in full, with the rest retrieved from reference TRBV19 and TRBJ1-6, is DGGITQSPKYLFRKEGQNVTLSCEQNLNHDAMYWYRQDPGQGLRLIYYSQIVNDFQKGDIAEGYSVSREKKESFPLTVTSAQKNPTAFYLCASSVLLFNSPLHFGNGTRLTVT.

Notes on this clone: Other DNA sequences within the sample encode an identical CDR3. The gene calls are TRBV7-2 and TRBJ1-5; TRBD1 matches 7 bases. The CDR3 spans 15 residues. After removal of 5 bases from V and 4 bases from J, the junction contained 8 bases not matched to a gene. Per the germline V gene, CDR1 is SGHTA and CDR2 is FQGNSA. CDR3 in DNA: TGTGCCAGCAGCCCGCGGACAGGTGTGAATCAGCCCCAGCATTTT. This gives the protein CASSPRTGVNQPQHF.

The chain joins TRBV7-9 to TRBJ2-4; D possibly corresponds to TRBD2 (5 bases). The CDR3 length is 17 residues. The ends were cut back, 3 bases at V and 1 base at J, with 16 bases in the middle. Per germline, CDR1 SEHNR and CDR2 FQNEAQ (reference sequence). CDR3 protein: CASSFRSGSRAKNIQYF. DNA for the CDR3: TGTGCCAGCAGCTTTAGGTCGGGGTCGAGGGCCAAAAACATTCAGTACTTC. The variable domain in full, with the rest retrieved from reference TRBV7-9 and TRBJ2-4, is DTGVSQNPRHKITKRGQNVTFRCDPISEHNRLYWYRQTLGQGPEFLTYFQNEAQLEKSRLLSDRFSAERPKGSFSTLEIQRTEQGDSAMYLCASSFRSGSRAKNIQYFGAGTRLSVL.

The rearrangement joins TRBV5-8 to TRBJ1-6; D is uncertain. This CDR3 has 15 amino acids. Deletions cut 5 bases from V and 11 bases from J, with 20 bases between. CDR1 is SGHTS and CDR2 is YDEGEE in the germline V gene. The CDR3 region is CASRARLIRGAPLHF. CDR3 bases: TGTGCCAGCAGGGCGAGGCTCATCCGGGGTGCACCCCTCCACTTT.